Described below is a single T cell receptor (beta chain) sequence and its context. This sample was taken from a study of OX40 agonist ivuxolimab in advanced cancers. The CDR3 runs 17 residues. V lost 4 bases to trimming and J lost 0 bases; unmatched junction nucleotides: 8. In germline, CDR1 is MGHRA, CDR2 YSYEKL. TCRdb's table, derived via immunoSEQ multiplex PCR, lists solely in-frame clones and lacks some. The sample yields tens of thousands of clones, 82% seen once. V gene TRBV4-1 combines with J gene TRBJ2-2, with 7 bases matching TRBD1. The specimen was CD4+ or CD8+ T cells sorted from blood, collected in a trial of the OX40 agonist ivuxolimab. This receptor was taken from an adult with an advanced solid tumor such as melanoma, head and neck, liver or kidney cancer. This chain's CDR3 is CASSRTPGQSNTGELFF. DNA for the CDR3: TGCGCCAGCAGCCGGACCCCGGGACAGTCGAACACCGGGGAGCTGTTTTTT.